The clone carrying this TCR beta chain was seen ten or more times. Its antigen remains unknown. This CDR3 has 14 amino acids. V lost 6 bases and J lost 2; bases outside the gene matches: 7. Germline CDR1 WNHNN, CDR2 SYGVQD (reference sequence). The record originates from a study of T cells in Graves' hyperthyroidism and ophthalmopathy. If no ophthalmopathy progression occurred within 18 months, Graves' hyperthyroidism was stable. Study-wide results and limits: Most expanded thyroid clonotypes above 0.001 recurred in blood.

Amplification targeted TCR beta CDR3 regions from RNA transcripts. In the first-round RT-PCR of the TCR CDR3, the HTBI primer set was used. TCRdb processed the multiplex PCR reads anew with MiXCR; each CDR3 protein has one entry. The repertoire has a few hundred thousand distinct CDR3 sequences, roughly 13% of them found once; the top ten carry approximately 5.8%. The specimen sequenced was blood. The clonotype originates from a woman younger than 30 with Graves' hyperthyroidism. This chain joins TRBV10-1 and TRBJ2-7; 7 bases are shared with TRBD2. The CDR3 nucleotides are TGCGCCAGCAGCCCCCTAGGGAGGGCCTACGAGCAGTACTTC. Translation gives CASSPLGRAYEQYF.